This section outlines one T cell receptor (beta chain) sequence together with its context. An end of the junction differs from the germline gene, which may be a read error. These data come from a study of CD8+CD57+ T cells in acquired aplastic anemia. This CDR3 contains 12 residues. CDR1 is SEHNR and CDR2 is FQNEAQ in the germline V gene (reference sequence). Using genomic DNA as the template, TCR beta VDJ and CDR3 profiling was carried out. A single record per CDR3 protein comes from TCRdb applying MiXCR to the reads. The sample has hundreds of thousands of distinct CDR3 sequences; about two thirds are singletons.

This TCR was recovered from a human donor in good health, serving as a control. Sequencing was done on a sample of sorted CD4+, CD8+, or CD8+CD57+ T cells (not recorded which) from PBMCs. The V and J genes are TRBV7-9 and TRBJ2-7, with D unclear. The CDR3: CASSKGPCEQDF. Here the CDR3 DNA reads TGTGCCAGCAGTAAGGGCCCCTGCGAGCAGGACTTC.